Reported below is one TCR beta chain. What it recognizes is unknown. Each cell subset's genomic DNA was divided evenly among several immunoSEQ plates. The assay was immunoSEQ multiplex PCR, and TCRdb's table has in-frame clones only and misses some. The sample lists millions of clones; 90% to 95% were seen once. Researchers partitioned CD4+ cells into CD45RA+ naive and CD45RA-negative memory subsets. These data come from a study of shared clonotypes between healthy human individuals. Deletions cut 4 bases from V and 0 bases from J, with 16 bases between. Germline assignment: CDR1 SGHRS and CDR2 YFSETQ. This CDR3 spans 16 amino acids. Study-level findings and limits: As a rule, naive subsets had a larger estimated richness than memory subsets.

The V call is TRBV5-1, the J call TRBJ2-5; D remains ambiguous. Material for sequencing was naive CD4+ T cells from PBMCs. The subset is: CD45RA+ positively selected. The clonotype comes from a man younger than 35 in good health. Some clones in this sample may be carry-over from other donors' samples. The CDR3 nucleotides read TGCGCCAGCAGCCTGCGACCGCAGAGCTACCAAGAGACCCAGTACTTC. Encoded protein: CASSLRPQSYQETQYF.